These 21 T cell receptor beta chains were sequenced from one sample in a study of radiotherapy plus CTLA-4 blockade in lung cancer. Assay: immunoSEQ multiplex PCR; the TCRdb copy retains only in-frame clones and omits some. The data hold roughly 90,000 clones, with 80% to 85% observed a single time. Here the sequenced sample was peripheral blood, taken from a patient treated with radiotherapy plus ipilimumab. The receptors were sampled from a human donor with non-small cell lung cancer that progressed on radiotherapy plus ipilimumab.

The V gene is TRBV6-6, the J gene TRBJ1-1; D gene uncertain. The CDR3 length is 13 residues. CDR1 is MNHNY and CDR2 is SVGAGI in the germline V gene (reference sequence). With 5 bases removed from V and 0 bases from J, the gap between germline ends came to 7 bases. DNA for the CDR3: TGTGCCAGCAGTGATCAGATGAACACTGAAGCTTTCTTT. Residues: CASSDQMNTEAFF.

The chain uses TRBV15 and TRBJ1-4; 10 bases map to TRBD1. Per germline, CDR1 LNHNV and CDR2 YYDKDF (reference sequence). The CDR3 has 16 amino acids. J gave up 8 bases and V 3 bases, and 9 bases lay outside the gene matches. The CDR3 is CATSSTLGQGGEKLFF. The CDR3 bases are TGTGCCACCAGCAGTACGTTAGGACAGGGGGGAGAAAAACTGTTTTTT. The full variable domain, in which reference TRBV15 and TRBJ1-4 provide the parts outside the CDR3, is DAMVIQNPRYQVTQFGKPVTLSCSQTLNHNVMYWYQQKSSQAPKLLFHYYDKDFNNEADTPDNFQSRRPNTSFCFLDIRSPGLGDTAMYLCATSSTLGQGGEKLFFGSGTQLSVL.

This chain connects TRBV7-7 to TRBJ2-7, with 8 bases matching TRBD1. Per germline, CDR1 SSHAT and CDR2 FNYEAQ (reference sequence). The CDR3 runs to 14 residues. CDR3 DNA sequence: TGTGCTAGCACCGCCTGGGACAGGTCTGTCGAGCAGTACGTC. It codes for CASTAWDRSVEQYV.

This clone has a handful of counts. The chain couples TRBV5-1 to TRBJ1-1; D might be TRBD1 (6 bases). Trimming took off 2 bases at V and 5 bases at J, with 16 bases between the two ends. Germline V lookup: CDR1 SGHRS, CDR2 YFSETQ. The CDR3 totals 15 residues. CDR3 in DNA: TGCGCCAGCAGCTTAGGTTCAGGGGTGGGAACTGAAGCTTTCTTT. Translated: CASSLGSGVGTEAFF.

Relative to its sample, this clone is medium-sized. CDR3 in DNA: TGTGCCAGCAGCCCCCGGGGGATCGACCGGGAGCTGTTTTTT. Its protein is CASSPRGIDRELFF. This chain links TRBV5-6 with TRBJ2-2; possibly TRBD2 for D (6 bases). In germline, CDR1 is SGHDT, CDR2 YYEEEE. V shed 4 bases and J shed 9 bases, with 16 bases lying between them. This CDR3 has 14 amino acids.

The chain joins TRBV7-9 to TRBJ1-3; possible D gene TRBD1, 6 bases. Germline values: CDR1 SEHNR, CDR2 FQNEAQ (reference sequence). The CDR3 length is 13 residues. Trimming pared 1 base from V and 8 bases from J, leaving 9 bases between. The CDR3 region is CASSLGRGDTIYF. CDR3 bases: TGTGCCAGCAGCTTAGGCAGGGGTGACACCATATATTTT.

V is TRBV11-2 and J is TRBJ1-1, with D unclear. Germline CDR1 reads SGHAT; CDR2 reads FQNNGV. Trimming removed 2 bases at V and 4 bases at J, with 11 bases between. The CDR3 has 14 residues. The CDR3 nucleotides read TGTGCCAGCAGCTTATCGCTGGGCAGCACTGAAGCTTTCTTT. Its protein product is CASSLSLGSTEAFF.

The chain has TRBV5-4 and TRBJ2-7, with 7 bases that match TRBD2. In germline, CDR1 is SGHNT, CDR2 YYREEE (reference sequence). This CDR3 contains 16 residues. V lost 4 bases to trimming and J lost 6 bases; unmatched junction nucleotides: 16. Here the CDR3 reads CASSPGRGRARGEQYF. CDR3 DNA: TGTGCCAGCAGCCCCGGTCGGGGGAGGGCCCGCGGCGAGCAGTACTTC.

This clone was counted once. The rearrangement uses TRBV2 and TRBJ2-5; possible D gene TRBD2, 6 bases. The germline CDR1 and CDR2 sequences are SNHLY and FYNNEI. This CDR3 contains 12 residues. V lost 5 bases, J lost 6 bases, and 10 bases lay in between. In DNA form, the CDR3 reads TGTGCCAGCAGTAGTGCGGGGAAGACCCAGTACTTC. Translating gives CASSSAGKTQYF.

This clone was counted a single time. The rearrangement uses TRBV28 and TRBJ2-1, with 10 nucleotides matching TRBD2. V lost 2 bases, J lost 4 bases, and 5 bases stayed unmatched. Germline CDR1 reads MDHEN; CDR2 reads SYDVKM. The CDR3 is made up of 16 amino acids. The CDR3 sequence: CASSLNLAGAYNEQFF. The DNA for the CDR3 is TGTGCCAGCAGTTTAAACCTAGCGGGAGCTTACAATGAGCAGTTCTTC.

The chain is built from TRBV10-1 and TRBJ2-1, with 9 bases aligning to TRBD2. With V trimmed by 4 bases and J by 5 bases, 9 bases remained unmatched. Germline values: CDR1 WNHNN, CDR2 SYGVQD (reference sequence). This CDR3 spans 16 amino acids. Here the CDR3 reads CASSGPASGTNNEQFF. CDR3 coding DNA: TGCGCCAGCAGTGGCCCCGCTAGCGGGACAAACAATGAGCAGTTCTTC.

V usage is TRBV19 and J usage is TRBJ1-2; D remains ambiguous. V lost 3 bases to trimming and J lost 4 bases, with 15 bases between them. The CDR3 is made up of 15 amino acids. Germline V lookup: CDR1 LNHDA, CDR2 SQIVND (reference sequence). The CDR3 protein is CASSIPSTRGYGYTF. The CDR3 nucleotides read TGTGCCAGTAGTATCCCCTCGACACGGGGCTATGGCTACACCTTC.

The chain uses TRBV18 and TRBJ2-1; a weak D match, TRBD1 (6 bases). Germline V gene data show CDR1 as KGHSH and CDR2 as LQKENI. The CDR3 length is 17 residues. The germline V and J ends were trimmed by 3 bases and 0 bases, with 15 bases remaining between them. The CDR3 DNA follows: TGTGCCAGCTCACCGGGGCAGGGGCAGAGCTCCTACAATGAGCAGTTCTTC. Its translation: CASSPGQGQSSYNEQFF. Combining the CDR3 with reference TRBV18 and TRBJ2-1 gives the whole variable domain NAGVMQNPRHLVRRRGQEARLRCSPMKGHSHVYWYRQLPEEGLKFMVYLQKENIIDESGMPKERFSAEFPKEGPSILRIQQVVRGDSAAYFCASSPGQGQSSYNEQFFGPGTRLTVL.

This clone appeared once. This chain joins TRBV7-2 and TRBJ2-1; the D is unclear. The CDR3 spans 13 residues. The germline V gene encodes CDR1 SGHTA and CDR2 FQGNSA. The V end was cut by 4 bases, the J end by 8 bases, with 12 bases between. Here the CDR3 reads CASSSEVRDEQFF. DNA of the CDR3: TGTGCCAGCAGCTCAGAGGTACGGGATGAGCAGTTCTTC.

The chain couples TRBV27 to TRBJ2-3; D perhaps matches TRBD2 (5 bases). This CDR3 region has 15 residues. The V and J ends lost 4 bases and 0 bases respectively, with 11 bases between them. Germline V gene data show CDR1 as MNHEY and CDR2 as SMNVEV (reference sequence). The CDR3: CASSSRWTSTDTQYF. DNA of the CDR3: TGTGCCAGCAGTTCCAGGTGGACTAGCACAGATACGCAGTATTTT.

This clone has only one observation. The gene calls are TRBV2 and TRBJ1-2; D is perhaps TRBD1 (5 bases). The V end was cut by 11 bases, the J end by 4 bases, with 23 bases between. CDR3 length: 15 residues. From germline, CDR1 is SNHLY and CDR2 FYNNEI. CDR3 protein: CAATESGAWGYGYTF. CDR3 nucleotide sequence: TGTGCCGCGACGGAAAGTGGGGCGTGGGGCTATGGCTACACCTTC.

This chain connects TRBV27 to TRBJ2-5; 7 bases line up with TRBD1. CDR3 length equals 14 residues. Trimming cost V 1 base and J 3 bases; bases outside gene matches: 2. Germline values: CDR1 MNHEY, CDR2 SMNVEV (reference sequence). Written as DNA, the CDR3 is TGTGCCAGCAGTTTATGGGGGACAGAAGAGACCCAGTACTTC. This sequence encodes CASSLWGTEETQYF.

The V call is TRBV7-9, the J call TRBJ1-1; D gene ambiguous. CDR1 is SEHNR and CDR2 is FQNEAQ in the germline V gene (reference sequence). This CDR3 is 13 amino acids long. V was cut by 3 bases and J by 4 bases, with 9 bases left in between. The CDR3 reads CASSFPGVTEAFF. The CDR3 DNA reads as TGTGCCAGCAGCTTCCCGGGAGTCACTGAAGCTTTCTTT. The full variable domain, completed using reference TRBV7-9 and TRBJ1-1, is DTGVSQNPRHKITKRGQNVTFRCDPISEHNRLYWYRQTLGQGPEFLTYFQNEAQLEKSRLLSDRFSAERPKGSFSTLEIQRTEQGDSAMYLCASSFPGVTEAFFGQGTRLTVV.

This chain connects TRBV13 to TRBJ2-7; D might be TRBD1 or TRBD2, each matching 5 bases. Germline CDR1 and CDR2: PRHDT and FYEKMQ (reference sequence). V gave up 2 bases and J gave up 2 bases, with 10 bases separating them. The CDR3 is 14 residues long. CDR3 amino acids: CASSLWGRTYEQYF. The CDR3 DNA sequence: TGTGCCAGCAGCTTATGGGGACGGACCTACGAGCAGTACTTC.

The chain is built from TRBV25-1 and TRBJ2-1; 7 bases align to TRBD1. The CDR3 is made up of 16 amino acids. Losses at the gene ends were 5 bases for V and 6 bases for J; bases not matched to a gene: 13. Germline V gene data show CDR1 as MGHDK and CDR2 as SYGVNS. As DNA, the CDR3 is TGTGCCAGCAGTACCTCCGACAGGGAATTTAGCAATGAGCAGTTCTTC. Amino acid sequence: CASSTSDREFSNEQFF.

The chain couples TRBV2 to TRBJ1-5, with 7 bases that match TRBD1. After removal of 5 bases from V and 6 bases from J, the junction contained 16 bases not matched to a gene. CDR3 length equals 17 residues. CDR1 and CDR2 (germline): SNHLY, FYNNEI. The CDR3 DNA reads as TGTGCCAGCAGTCTGATACGGACAGGCAGTTCCGCTCAGCCCCAGCATTTT. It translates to CASSLIRTGSSAQPQHF.